This T cell receptor (beta chain) was profiled in a study of cytomegalovirus exposure and HLA in healthy donors. Study findings and constraints: The classifier was said to identify cytomegalovirus status with high specificity and sensitivity. The listing of approximately 160 TCR beta chains classed them as cytomegalovirus-associated. Most likely, a cluster of highly shared sequence variants arose as a sequencing artifact. In a later analysis, a missense DCLRE1C variant was linked to TCR beta V- and J-gene trimming.

In regard to this clone: Its target is unknown.

Primers for the PCR totalled 60 Vbeta and 13 Jbeta. The protocol was immunoSEQ multiplex PCR, while the TCRdb copy is restricted to in-frame clones and leaves out a portion. This table has some 150,000 clones, roughly 85% appearing once. The trim removed 1 base at V and 5 bases at J, leaving 4 bases unmatched. This CDR3 has 15 residues. The germline V gene encodes CDR1 LGHNA and CDR2 YNFKEQ. Input material: PBMCs. This TCR derives from a man in his forties in good health and CMV-seropositive. The V gene is TRBV4-2, the J gene TRBJ2-2; 7 bases agree with TRBD2. This CDR3 is CASSQGGRGTGELFF. CDR3 sequence (DNA): TGTGCCAGCAGCCAAGGCGGGAGAGGAACCGGGGAGCTGTTTTTT.